This passage covers 9 T cell receptor beta chains from one sample sequenced in a study of T cells after somatic rescue of genetic block. Libraries were prepared by immunoSEQ multiplex PCR; TCRdb keeps only in-frame clonotypes and omits some of them. The table has about 68,000 clones, approximately 90% seen once. The sequenced material came from peripheral blood mononuclear cells (PBMCs). The origin of the receptors is a man aged 35-49 years.

The sample holds one count of this clone. This chain uses TRBV15 with TRBJ2-1; D is possibly TRBD1 (5 bases). Between the trimmed V and J ends, which lost 7 bases and 6 bases, there was a span of 13 bases. CDR1 LNHNV and CDR2 YYDKDF come from the germline V gene (reference sequence). The CDR3 has 13 residues. The CDR3 nucleotides read TGTGCCACCAACCGCCGAAGGGGCAATGAGCAGTTCTTC. Encoded protein: CATNRRRGNEQFF.

The V call is TRBV27, the J call TRBJ1-5, with no clear D. CDR1 MNHEY and CDR2 SMNVEV come from the germline V gene (reference sequence). The length of the CDR3 is 14 residues. The V gene lost 5 bases and the J gene lost 6 bases, with 14 bases spanning the gap. The CDR3 sequence is CASSPLGRTQPQHF. CDR3 in DNA: TGTGCCAGCAGTCCCCTGGGGAGGACTCAGCCCCAGCATTTT.

The rearrangement links TRBV18 to TRBJ1-4, with D possibly being TRBD1 (6 bases). Germline lookup yields CDR1 KGHSH and CDR2 LQKENI. The CDR3 is made up of 14 amino acids. V was pared by 4 bases and J by 4 bases, with 10 bases between. As DNA, the CDR3 is TGTGCCAGCTCACACGGACAGTTTAATGAAAAACTGTTTTTT. Encoded protein: CASSHGQFNEKLFF.

This clone was recorded only once. V usage is TRBV9 and J usage is TRBJ2-7, with D perhaps given as TRBD1 or TRBD2 (5 bases each). The germline V and J ends were trimmed by 2 bases and 3 bases, with 15 bases remaining between them. This CDR3 spans 15 amino acids. CDR1 SGDLS and CDR2 YYNGEE come from the germline V gene. The CDR3 is CASSVTGTEGYEQYF. The CDR3 bases are TGTGCCAGCAGCGTGACCGGGACGGAAGGCTACGAGCAGTACTTC.

The chain has TRBV6-5 and TRBJ1-1; a weak D match, TRBD1 (6 bases). This CDR3 spans 14 amino acids. The germline CDR1 and CDR2 sequences are MNHEY and SVGAGI. Trimming left V 5 bases short and J 0 bases short, with 10 bases between. The CDR3 spells CASSRGGVNTEAFF. The CDR3 DNA follows: TGTGCCAGCAGTCGAGGGGGGGTGAACACTGAAGCTTTCTTT.

This chain links TRBV11-2 with TRBJ2-7, with 9 bases lining up with TRBD1. Germline trimming cut 3 bases from V and 6 bases from J; bases unmatched to any gene: 6. The CDR3 totals 14 residues. CDR1 SGHAT and CDR2 FQNNGV come from the germline V gene. The CDR3 reads CASSFTGGLSEQYF. CDR3 bases: TGTGCCAGCAGCTTCACAGGGGGCCTCAGCGAGCAGTACTTC.

The chain carries TRBV6-6 and TRBJ2-5; no clear D. The CDR3 covers 13 residues. The germline CDR1 and CDR2 sequences are MNHNY and SVGAGI (reference sequence). With 5 bases removed from V and 5 bases from J, the gap between germline ends came to 12 bases. CDR3 DNA: TGTGCCAGCAGTCCAATAAGTTATGAGACCCAGTACTTC. Its protein product is CASSPISYETQYF.

The chain links TRBV5-6 to TRBJ2-4; no firm D call. Germline V CDR1 and CDR2: SGHDT, YYEEEE. The CDR3 covers 14 residues. Trimming pared 4 bases from V and 8 bases from J, leaving 16 bases between. The CDR3 nucleotides are TGTGCCAGCAGCATGGACGGTGCCTGGGACATTCAGTACTTC. Its protein is CASSMDGAWDIQYF.

The J gene is TRBJ2-3, the V gene TRBV6-1; 8 bases fit TRBD1. The J segment lost 4 bases and the V segment lost 7 bases, leaving 7 bases of the junction unmatched. The CDR3 length is 14 residues. Germline CDR1 MNHNS, CDR2 SASEGT. The CDR3 coding sequence is TGTGCCAGCAAATGGCAGGGGGCCCCAGATACGCAGTATTTT. It translates to CASKWQGAPDTQYF.